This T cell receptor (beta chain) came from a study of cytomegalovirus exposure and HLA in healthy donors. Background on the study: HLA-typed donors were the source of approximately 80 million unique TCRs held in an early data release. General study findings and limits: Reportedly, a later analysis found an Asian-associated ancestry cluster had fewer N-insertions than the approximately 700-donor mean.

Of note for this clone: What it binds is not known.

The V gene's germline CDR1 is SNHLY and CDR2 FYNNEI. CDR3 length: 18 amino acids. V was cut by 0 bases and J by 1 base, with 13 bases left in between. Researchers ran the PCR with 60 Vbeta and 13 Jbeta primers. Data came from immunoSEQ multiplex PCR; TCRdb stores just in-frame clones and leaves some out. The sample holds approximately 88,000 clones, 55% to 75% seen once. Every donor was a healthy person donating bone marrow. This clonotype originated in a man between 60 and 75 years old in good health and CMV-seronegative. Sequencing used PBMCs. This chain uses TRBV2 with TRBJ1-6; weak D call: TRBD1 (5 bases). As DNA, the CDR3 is TGTGCCAGCAGTGAAGCGTGGCAGGGAGGTTCCTATAATTCACCCCTCCACTTT. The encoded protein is CASSEAWQGGSYNSPLHF.